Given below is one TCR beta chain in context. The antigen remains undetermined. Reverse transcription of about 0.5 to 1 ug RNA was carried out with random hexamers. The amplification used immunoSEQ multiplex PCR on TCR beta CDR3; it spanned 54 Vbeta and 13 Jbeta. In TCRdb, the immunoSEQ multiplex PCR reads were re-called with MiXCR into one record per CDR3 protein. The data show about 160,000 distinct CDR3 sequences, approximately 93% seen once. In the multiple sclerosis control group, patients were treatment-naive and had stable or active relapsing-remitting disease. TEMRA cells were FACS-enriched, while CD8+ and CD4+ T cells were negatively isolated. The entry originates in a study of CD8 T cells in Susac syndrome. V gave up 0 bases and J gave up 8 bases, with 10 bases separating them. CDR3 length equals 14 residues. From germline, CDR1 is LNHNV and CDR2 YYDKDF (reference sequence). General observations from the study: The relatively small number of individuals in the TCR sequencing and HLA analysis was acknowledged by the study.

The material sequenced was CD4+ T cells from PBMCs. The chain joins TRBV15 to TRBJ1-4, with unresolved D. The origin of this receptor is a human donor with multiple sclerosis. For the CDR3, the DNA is TGTGCCACCAGCAGAGATCAAGGGAGAGAAAAACTGTTTTTT. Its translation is CATSRDQGREKLFF.